The 30 T cell receptor beta chains given below trace back to one sample, sequenced in a study of blood T cell repertoires in COVID-19. Produced via immunoSEQ multiplex PCR; TCRdb's table is partial and in-frame only. The sample includes some 150,000 clones, about 87% seen only once; the top ten take roughly 3.3%. The sequenced sample was peripheral blood. The receptor set was obtained from a man younger than 35 with active or convalescent COVID-19.

The chain uses TRBV11-2 and TRBJ2-2, with 11 bases identical to TRBD2. The CDR3 consists of 17 residues. Trimming took 4 bases from V and 5 from J; bases not matched to a gene: 9. Germline CDR1 is SGHAT and CDR2 is FQNNGV. The CDR3 DNA follows: TGTGCCAGCAGCTATATCCCGTTAGCGGGAGGGACCGGGGAGCTGTTTTTT. It is translated as CASSYIPLAGGTGELFF. Looking up the rest from reference TRBV11-2 and TRBJ2-2 gives the full variable domain: EAGVAQSPRYKIIEKRQSVAFWCNPISGHATLYWYQQILGQGPKLLIQFQNNGVVDDSQLPKDRFSAERLKGVDSTLKIQPAKLEDSAVYLCASSYIPLAGGTGELFFGEGSRLTVL.

The rearrangement links TRBV7-9 to TRBJ1-6; weak D call: TRBD1 (6 bases). The V end was cut by 5 bases, the J end by 13 bases, with 18 bases between. This CDR3 is built from 14 residues. The germline CDR1 and CDR2 sequences are SEHNR and FQNEAQ (reference sequence). The CDR3 DNA reads TGTGCCAGCAGCGCGGATACAGGGTTAGACCCCCTCCACTTT. It translates to CASSADTGLDPLHF.

This chain links TRBV7-2 with TRBJ2-3; 7 bases are shared with TRBD2. Germline CDR1 reads SGHTA; CDR2 reads FQGNSA. The CDR3 covers 15 residues. Losses at the gene ends were 1 base for V and 2 bases for J; bases not matched to a gene: 3. CDR3 DNA sequence: TGTGCCAGCAGCTTAGGACTAGCATACACAGATACGCAGTATTTT. As protein: CASSLGLAYTDTQYF.

This chain links TRBV6-2 or TRBV6-3 with TRBJ2-3; 8 bases are a match to TRBD1. V shed 4 bases and J 0 bases; nucleotides not matched to a gene: 3. The CDR3 has 15 residues. Germline CDR1 and CDR2: MNHEY and SVGEGT. CDR3 protein: CASSWTGLSTDTQYF. The CDR3 region has the DNA TGTGCCAGCAGTTGGACAGGGTTAAGCACAGATACGCAGTATTTT.

As to this clone: Other DNA sequences of this sample code for an identical CDR3. The V gene is TRBV24-1, the J gene TRBJ1-1; D gene unclear. The V gene lost 0 bases and the J gene lost 4 bases, with 5 bases spanning the gap. The length of the CDR3 is 13 residues. Germline CDR1 reads KGHDR; CDR2 reads SFDVKD. The CDR3 reads CATSDLGGTEAFF. CDR3 coding DNA: TGTGCCACCAGTGATTTGGGCGGCACTGAAGCTTTCTTT.

The chain employs TRBV13 and TRBJ1-1; D unresolved. Germline CDR1 reads PRHDT; CDR2 reads FYEKMQ (reference sequence). Trimming removed 1 base at V and 1 base at J, with 10 bases between. The CDR3 has 15 amino acids. The CDR3 is CASSLAYRENTEAFF. Here the CDR3 DNA reads TGTGCCAGCAGCTTAGCATACCGGGAGAACACTGAAGCTTTCTTT. Full variable domain (missing parts from reference TRBV13 and TRBJ1-1): AAGVIQSPRHLIKEKRETATLKCYPIPRHDTVYWYQQGPGQDPQFLISFYEKMQSDKGSIPDRFSAQQFSDYHSELNMSSLELGDSALYFCASSLAYRENTEAFFGQGTRLTVV.

CDR3 DNA sequence: TGTGCCAGCAGACTAAGTAGCTCTGGGGCCAACGTCCTGACTTTC. Translated: CASRLSSSGANVLTF. V and J are TRBV3-1 (or the pseudogene TRBV3-2) and TRBJ2-6; the D is unclear. V was shortened by 6 bases and J by 0 bases, with 9 bases between the two germline ends. This CDR3 spans 15 amino acids. Germline V CDR1 and CDR2: LGHDT, YNNKEL (reference sequence).

The chain recombines TRBV6-2 or TRBV6-3 with TRBJ2-1; D gene ambiguous. Germline lookup yields CDR1 MNHEY and CDR2 SVGEGT. The CDR3 loop spans 14 amino acids. The V gene lost 0 bases and the J gene lost 4 bases, with 7 bases spanning the gap. For the CDR3, the DNA is TGTGCCAGCAGTTACTCGAATACATACAATGAGCAGTTCTTC. Protein sequence: CASSYSNTYNEQFF.

Many counts were recorded for this clone. The chain recombines TRBV7-9 with TRBJ2-5, with D maybe TRBD1 (5 bases). This CDR3 contains 15 residues. Trimming took 3 bases from V and 1 from J, leaving 12 bases between them. Germline V gene data show CDR1 as SEHNR and CDR2 as FQNEAQ (reference sequence). DNA of the CDR3: TGTGCCAGCAGCTTGGTCACAGGAGCCCAAGAGACCCAGTACTTC. Residues: CASSLVTGAQETQYF. Complete variable domain (other parts from reference TRBV7-9 and TRBJ2-5): DTGVSQNPRHKITKRGQNVTFRCDPISEHNRLYWYRQTLGQGPEFLTYFQNEAQLEKSRLLSDRFSAERPKGSFSTLEIQRTEQGDSAMYLCASSLVTGAQETQYFGPGTRLLVL.

In its sample, this clone was seen a few times. The chain has TRBV28 and TRBJ2-1, with TRBD1 as a possible D gene (5 bases). The CDR3 covers 15 residues. Germline CDR1 reads MDHEN; CDR2 reads SYDVKM. Trimming took 7 bases from V and 9 from J, leaving 22 bases between them. The CDR3 DNA is TGTGCCAGCATTACACAAACTGTGTGGGGCGGTGAGCAGTTCTTC. Its translation is CASITQTVWGGEQFF.

In this sample, this clone turned up once. The V and J genes are TRBV11-3 and TRBJ2-2; possible D gene TRBD2, 6 bases. V lost 3 bases and J 4 bases, leaving 12 bases between the germline ends. CDR3 length: 15 amino acids. Germline CDR1 and CDR2: SGHNT and YENEEA. The CDR3 here is CASSFAGRSTGELFF. The DNA of the CDR3 is TGTGCCAGCAGCTTTGCGGGGAGGAGCACCGGGGAGCTGTTTTTT.

V and J are TRBV5-1 and TRBJ1-3, with D uncertain. Germline CDR1 SGHRS, CDR2 YFSETQ. V lost 7 bases, J lost 7 bases, and 18 bases lay in between. The CDR3 is made up of 14 amino acids. Written as DNA, the CDR3 is TGCGCCAGCGCCATAGAGGACCCGGGGAACACCATATATTTT. Amino acid sequence: CASAIEDPGNTIYF.

The CDR3 DNA reads as TGCGCCAGCAGCTTGCAGGGGCTGATGCACACTGAAGCTTTCTTT. Its translation: CASSLQGLMHTEAFF. This chain uses TRBV5-1 with TRBJ1-1; possible D gene TRBD1, 6 bases. Germline V gene sequence: CDR1 SGHRS, CDR2 YFSETQ. V was shortened by 1 base and J by 3 bases, with 13 bases between the two germline ends. CDR3 length equals 15 residues.

CDR3 DNA sequence: TGCGCCAGCAGCCAAGTTTACGGACAGAATAGCAATCAGCCCCAGCATTTT. Its protein is CASSQVYGQNSNQPQHF. This rearrangement joins TRBV4-3 to TRBJ1-5; the D gene is possibly TRBD1 (6 bases). CDR3 size: 17 residues. Germline V gene sequence: CDR1 LGHNA, CDR2 YSLEER. V lost 1 base and J 0 bases, leaving 13 bases between the germline ends.

J is TRBJ2-1 and V is TRBV4-2; no reliable D call. Germline V lookup: CDR1 LGHNA, CDR2 YNFKEQ. The V and J ends lost 0 bases and 5 bases respectively, with 8 bases between them. This CDR3 comprises 14 residues. The CDR3 bases are TGTGCCAGCAGCCAAGATCGACTGGACAATGAGCAGTTCTTC. Its protein is CASSQDRLDNEQFF.

The chain carries TRBV12-3 or TRBV12-4 and TRBJ2-5; D remains ambiguous. The CDR3 totals 11 residues. The germline V and J ends were trimmed by 6 bases and 2 bases, with 4 bases remaining between them. The CDR3 loop reads CASSPQETQYF. The CDR3 nucleotides read TGTGCCAGCAGCCCACAAGAGACCCAGTACTTC.

The chain employs TRBV27 and TRBJ1-4, with D unclear. Germline assignment: CDR1 MNHEY and CDR2 SMNVEV (reference sequence). CDR3 size: 10 residues. Trimming shortened V by 9 bases and J by 17 bases, and 16 bases separated the two germline ends. CDR3 sequence (DNA): TGTGCCAGGGAGCTGTCAGCACGTTTTTTT. This translates into CARELSARFF.

V and J are TRBV5-6 and TRBJ1-1; D gene ambiguous. In germline, CDR1 is SGHDT, CDR2 YYEEEE. V was clipped by 0 bases and J by 4 bases, with 7 bases between them. The CDR3 is made up of 13 amino acids. The CDR3 protein is CASSLVSGTEAFF. CDR3 nucleotide sequence: TGTGCCAGCAGCTTGGTCTCGGGCACTGAAGCTTTCTTT.

In its sample, this clone was seen once. The chain employs TRBV6-4 and TRBJ2-7, with D hard to call. The V and J ends lost 4 bases and 3 bases respectively, with 13 bases between them. Germline V gives CDR1 MRHNA, CDR2 SNTAGT. The CDR3 has 14 amino acids. DNA of the CDR3: TGTGCCAGCAGTGCTTGGGCGTCCTACTACGAGCAGTACGTC. Encoded protein: CASSAWASYYEQYV.

This sequence joins TRBV15 and TRBJ1-1, with 11 bases that match TRBD1. The CDR3 runs 15 residues. With V trimmed by 4 bases and J by 4 bases, 5 bases remained unmatched. The V gene's germline CDR1 is LNHNV and CDR2 YYDKDF (reference sequence). The CDR3 sequence: CATSIWDRGSTEAFF. The CDR3 DNA reads TGTGCCACCAGCATTTGGGACAGGGGGAGCACTGAAGCTTTCTTT.

The chain employs TRBV5-4 and TRBJ1-2; 11 nucleotides match TRBD1. V lost 4 bases, J lost 0 bases, and 8 bases stayed unmatched. Per germline, CDR1 SGHNT and CDR2 YYREEE (reference sequence). This CDR3 comprises 17 residues. For the CDR3, the DNA is TGTGCCAGCAGCCGGTGGACAGGGGGCTTAGCTAACTATGGCTACACCTTC. This sequence encodes CASSRWTGGLANYGYTF.

This sequence joins TRBV7-3 and TRBJ2-1; 8 positions match TRBD2. Trimming took 5 bases from V and 10 from J; bases not matched to a gene: 10. The V gene's germline CDR1 is SGHTA and CDR2 FQGTGA. This CDR3 spans 14 amino acids. CDR3 sequence (DNA): TGTGCCAGCAGCCGGGGAAGCGGGAGCGGGGAGCAGTTCTTC. Its protein product is CASSRGSGSGEQFF.

The V and J genes are TRBV14 and TRBJ2-5; D may be TRBD2 (6 bases). Trimming pared 3 bases from V and 6 bases from J, leaving 14 bases between. The CDR3 runs to 14 residues. CDR1 and CDR2 (germline): SGHDN, FVKESK. The CDR3 reads CASSQLATRKTQYF. As DNA, the CDR3 is TGTGCCAGCAGCCAGCTAGCGACCAGAAAGACCCAGTACTTC.

The chain has TRBV19 and TRBJ1-1; TRBD1 is a possible D gene (5 bases). The CDR3 is 15 residues long. With 1 base removed from V and 4 bases from J, the gap between germline ends came to 13 bases. Per germline, CDR1 LNHDA and CDR2 SQIVND (reference sequence). CDR3 sequence (DNA): TGTGCCAGTAGTATAGTGGGGCAGGGAAGCACTGAAGCTTTCTTT. Translated: CASSIVGQGSTEAFF.

V is TRBV24-1 and J is TRBJ1-4; 8 bases fit TRBD1. Per germline, CDR1 KGHDR and CDR2 SFDVKD. The length of the CDR3 is 14 residues. Trimming at V came to 4 bases and at J to 8 bases, leaving 5 bases not matched to a gene. The CDR3 loop is CATSDGQGREKLFF. For the CDR3, the DNA is TGTGCCACCAGTGACGGACAGGGAAGAGAAAAACTGTTTTTT.

V usage is TRBV5-1 and J usage is TRBJ1-2; no reliable D call. Trimming took off 0 bases at V and 0 bases at J, with 6 bases between the two ends. The CDR3 covers 14 residues. Germline CDR1 reads SGHRS; CDR2 reads YFSETQ. The CDR3 DNA sequence: TGCGCCAGCAGCTTGGGAGGGTCTAACTATGGCTACACCTTC. Its protein product is CASSLGGSNYGYTF.

This sequence joins TRBV24-1 and TRBJ1-2; possible D gene TRBD1, 5 bases. The germline CDR1 and CDR2 sequences are KGHDR and SFDVKD. The CDR3 length is 16 residues. The germline V and J ends were trimmed by 5 bases and 1 base, with 16 bases remaining between them. The CDR3: CATSGASDNYNYGYTF. The CDR3 DNA is TGTGCCACCAGTGGTGCGTCGGACAACTATAACTATGGCTACACCTTC.

Comments on this clone: Within the sample, other DNA sequences also encode this same CDR3. The chain links TRBV28 to TRBJ1-1, with D maybe TRBD1 (6 bases). CDR3 length: 14 amino acids. Germline loops: CDR1 MDHEN, CDR2 SYDVKM. The V gene lost 3 bases and the J gene lost 4 bases, with 12 bases spanning the gap. CDR3 residues: CASSLFRGSTEAFF. As DNA, the CDR3 is TGTGCCAGCAGTTTGTTCAGGGGTAGCACTGAAGCTTTCTTT.

The chain links TRBV10-3 to TRBJ1-1, with a possible D match to TRBD1 (6 bases). Trimming shortened V by 5 bases and J by 1 base, and 11 bases separated the two germline ends. Per germline, CDR1 ENHRY and CDR2 SYGVKD. The CDR3 runs to 14 residues. CDR3 loop: CAISPQGPNTEAFF. CDR3 DNA: TGTGCCATCAGTCCACAGGGACCGAACACTGAAGCTTTCTTT.

The V gene is TRBV7-3, the J gene TRBJ2-1, with 7 nucleotides matching TRBD2. This CDR3 is 15 amino acids long. Trimming removed 5 bases from V and 5 bases from J; junction bases left unmatched: 9. Per the germline V gene, CDR1 is SGHTA and CDR2 is FQGTGA. CDR3: CASSLRGGTDNEQFF. CDR3 nucleotides: TGTGCCAGCAGCCTGCGGGGAGGGACTGACAATGAGCAGTTCTTC.